This entry concerns a single T cell receptor (beta chain). TCRdb itself ran the 5' RACE reads through MiXCR, one entry per CDR3 protein. The table records 1.5 million to 2 million distinct CDR3 sequences, around 29% of them present only once. With V trimmed by 4 bases and J by 3 bases, 11 bases remained unmatched. The V gene's germline CDR1 is SEHNR and CDR2 FQNEAQ (reference sequence). The CDR3 is 19 amino acids. This sample is part of a study of identical twins. The rearrangement uses TRBV7-9 and TRBJ2-4; 14 bases match TRBD2. The sequence derives from a newborn girl in good health. The sample was cord blood. The CDR3, as DNA: TGTGCCAGCAGCTGGACTAGCGGGGGGTCCATGGGGGACAAAAACATTCAGTACTTC. This gives the protein CASSWTSGGSMGDKNIQYF.